This record concerns one T cell receptor (beta chain) sequence. Other DNA variants within this sample encode the same CDR3. The data stem from a study of blood T cell repertoires in COVID-19. Turning to the study itself: COVID-19 samples collected from the United States, Italy and Spain covered acute and convalescent phases. Nucleic acid was either cDNA or gDNA, and it came from T cells, B-cell-depleted T cells, or PBMCs.

As handled by the study authors: Researchers report that nucleated cell counts were estimated from reference gene primer amplification. Clones were read by immunoSEQ multiplex PCR, and TCRdb kept only the in-frame ones, dropping some. V, J and clone size are those of that table, while D and trimming were read from the DNA. The sample yields over 400,000 clones, less than 90% seen once. CDR3 length: 13 residues. Trimming shortened V by 8 bases and J by 4 bases, and 14 bases separated the two germline ends. From germline, CDR1 is MNHEY and CDR2 SVGAGI. A Seattle source enrolled patients during active infection and followed them longitudinally.

The V and J genes are TRBV6-5 and TRBJ1-1; tentative D call: TRBD1 (6 bases). The sample taken for sequencing was peripheral blood. This receptor was identified in a woman aged 50 to 60 with COVID-19, enrolled during active disease. CDR3 DNA: TGTGCCAGCCGTCGGGGGGCGAGCACTGAAGCTTTCTTT. This sequence encodes CASRRGASTEAFF.